Presented here are 32 T cell receptor beta chains from one specimen sequenced in a study of T-cell reconstitution after alpha-beta-depleted transplantation in children. TCRbeta library construction was performed incorporating unique molecular identifiers. TCRdb re-derived calls from the PCR reads in MiXCR, one entry per CDR3 protein. The data show about 500,000 distinct CDR3 sequences, with approximately 32% seen just once and roughly 2.5% held by the top ten. The specimen was PBMCs from the stem cell graft donor, collected from the stem cell graft. Receptors were obtained from a human donor who donated a stem cell graft to a child with aplastic anemia.

On this clonotype itself: Because it lacks the conserved phenylalanine or tryptophan at the end, this CDR3 is likely a read error. The rearrangement links TRBV24-1 to TRBJ2-1, with 7 bases aligning to TRBD1. J lost 5 bases, V lost 4 bases, and 10 bases had no gene match. Germline V gene sequence: CDR1 KGHDR, CDR2 SFDVKD. The length of the CDR3 is 16 residues. The CDR3 nucleotides read TGTGCCACCAGTGAACCGGACAGGACCACCGACAATGAGCAGTTCTTG. As protein: CATSEPDRTTDNEQFL.

The V gene is TRBV6-1, the J gene TRBJ2-6, with D tentatively TRBD2 (5 bases). Germline loops: CDR1 MNHNS, CDR2 SASEGT. The CDR3 length is 19 residues. Trimming took off 1 base at V and 0 bases at J, with 16 bases between the two ends. In DNA, the CDR3 is TGTGCCAGCAGTGAAGATTTTCCGGGGATACACTCTGGGGCCAACGTCCTGACTTTC. Translating gives CASSEDFPGIHSGANVLTF.

This clonotype was counted only a few times. The rearrangement joins TRBV29-1 to TRBJ1-1; 10 bases align to TRBD1. V lost 1 base, J lost 4 bases, and 9 bases stayed unmatched. This CDR3 has 16 residues. Per the germline V gene, CDR1 is SQVTM and CDR2 is ANQGSEA. CDR3 protein: CSVEGQGALGGTEAFF. Here the CDR3 DNA reads TGCAGCGTTGAAGGACAGGGGGCGTTAGGGGGCACTGAAGCTTTCTTT.

This clonotype was recorded once. The genes are TRBV7-9 and TRBJ2-1; weak D call: TRBD1 (5 bases). V lost 4 bases to trimming and J lost 7 bases, with 17 bases between them. CDR1 and CDR2 (germline): SEHNR, FQNEAQ (reference sequence). This CDR3 is built from 15 residues. As DNA, the CDR3 is TGTGCCAGCAGCTCCGCCCAGGGTAAGGTTAATGAGCAGTTCTTC. The encoded protein is CASSSAQGKVNEQFF.

The chain has TRBV28 and TRBJ2-1; weak D call: TRBD2 (6 bases). Trimming removed 3 bases from V and 8 bases from J, with 17 bases in between. Germline-derived CDR1 and CDR2 are MDHEN and SYDVKM. There are 15 residues in the CDR3. CDR3 in DNA: TGTGCCAGCAGTTTTCCGGGACTTCCGTTATATGAGCAGTTCTTC. It encodes CASSFPGLPLYEQFF.

This clonotype was counted between two and nine times. The chain has TRBV24-1 and TRBJ2-1, with D possibly TRBD1 on 6 matching bases. CDR3 length: 13 amino acids. Germline loops: CDR1 KGHDR, CDR2 SFDVKD. V shed 5 bases and J shed 7 bases, with 11 bases lying between them. CDR3 coding DNA: TGTGCCACCAGTGGCCCAGGGGCGAATGAGCAGTTCTTC. Translated, it gives CATSGPGANEQFF.

This clonotype occurred a few times. This chain connects TRBV20-1 to TRBJ2-4; weak D call: TRBD2 (6 bases). The germline CDR1 and CDR2 sequences are DFQATT and SNEGSKA (reference sequence). Trimming removed 0 bases from V and 6 bases from J, with 21 bases in between. The CDR3 is 17 amino acids. The CDR3 here is CSARDIRRAGYINIQYF. For the CDR3, the DNA is TGCAGTGCTAGAGATATTAGGCGGGCGGGATACATAAACATTCAGTACTTC.

The CDR3 sequence is CASSLVGRDGEKLFF. The CDR3 region has the DNA TGTGCCAGCAGCTTGGTCGGCAGGGATGGTGAAAAACTGTTTTTT. This chain connects TRBV5-6 to TRBJ1-4, with a tentative D call TRBD1 (5 bases). The CDR3 covers 15 residues. Germline V gene lookup returns CDR1 SGHDT and CDR2 YYEEEE. V was cut by 0 bases and J by 7 bases, with 13 bases left in between.

This clonotype appeared many times. The chain employs TRBV5-1 and TRBJ2-1; the match to TRBD2 covers 7 bases. The CDR3 consists of 15 residues. The V gene's germline CDR1 is SGHRS and CDR2 YFSETQ. Trimming at V came to 2 bases and at J to 5 bases, leaving 7 bases not matched to a gene. Written as DNA, the CDR3 is TGCGCCAGCAGCTTACTGAGCGGGAAGGACAATGAGCAGTTCTTC. Translating gives CASSLLSGKDNEQFF.

The chain has TRBV11-2 and TRBJ1-5; no definite D call. The ends were cut back, 2 bases at V and 5 bases at J, with 7 bases in the middle. The CDR3 covers 13 residues. Germline-derived CDR1 and CDR2 are SGHAT and FQNNGV. The CDR3 nucleotides read TGTGCCAGCAGCTTATATCAGGATCAGCCCCAGCATTTT. Translation: CASSLYQDQPQHF.

Details on this clonotype: In this CDR3 the conserved last residue, phenylalanine or tryptophan, is missing, so a read error is likely. It is unclear where the CDR3 begins or ends on the DNA, so no DNA is shown, and the CDR3 is as TCRdb lists it. The chain employs TRBV19 and TRBJ1-5; the table's D call TRBD1 went unverified against the DNA. Germline CDR1 LNHDA, CDR2 SQIVND (reference sequence). The CDR3 adds up to 14 amino acids, both ends counted. The CDR3 loop reads CASSMKSAGGGFQV.

This clonotype was seen a few times. The rearrangement uses TRBV7-8 and TRBJ1-2; 8 nucleotides match TRBD1. CDR1 and CDR2 (germline): SGHVS, FQNEAQ. The CDR3 contains 16 residues. The junction had 7 bases not matched to a gene; V was cut back by 0 bases and J by 4 bases. This CDR3 reads CASSLAAGGAGYGYTF. CDR3 coding DNA: TGTGCCAGCAGCTTAGCAGCAGGGGGCGCAGGCTATGGCTACACCTTC.

This chain uses TRBV24-1 with TRBJ2-4, with TRBD1 identical over 7 bases. The CDR3 extends over 13 amino acids. The germline CDR1 and CDR2 sequences are KGHDR and SFDVKD. The ends lost 1 base at V and 15 bases at J; junction bases unmatched: 8. CDR3 coding DNA: TGTGCCACCAGTGATTTCACGGGACAGCAAACGTACTTC. Its protein is CATSDFTGQQTYF.

V and J are TRBV12-3 or TRBV12-4 and TRBJ2-3; 13 nucleotides match TRBD2. V lost 4 bases to trimming and J lost 4 bases; unmatched junction nucleotides: 2. The CDR3 sequence is 15 residues long. CDR3 loop: CASSSTSGRPDTQYF. The CDR3 nucleotides read TGTGCCAGCAGTTCGACTAGCGGGAGGCCAGATACGCAGTATTTT.

This chain joins TRBV5-1 and TRBJ2-4, with D hard to call. The germline V gene encodes CDR1 SGHRS and CDR2 YFSETQ. This CDR3 comprises 13 residues. V shed 4 bases and J shed 9 bases, with 14 bases lying between them. CDR3 region: CASSPVVGGIQYF. For the CDR3, the DNA is TGCGCCAGCAGCCCTGTCGTGGGCGGCATTCAGTACTTC. The variable domain in full, completed from reference TRBV5-1 and TRBJ2-4, reads KAGVTQTPRYLIKTRGQQVTLSCSPISGHRSVSWYQQTPGQGLQFLFEYFSETQRNKGNFPGRFSGRQFSNSRSEMNVSTLELGDSALYLCASSPVVGGIQYFGAGTRLSVL.

This clonotype came up a few times. CDR3 amino acids: CASSPPGKGGGQETQYF. The CDR3 DNA follows: TGTGCCAGCTCACCACCCGGGAAGGGCGGAGGGCAAGAGACCCAGTACTTC. This sequence joins TRBV18 and TRBJ2-5; TRBD2 might be the D (6 bases). Trimming stripped 0 bases from V and 2 bases from J, with 16 bases between. The CDR3 extends over 17 amino acids. The germline V gene encodes CDR1 KGHSH and CDR2 LQKENI. Based on the CDR3 plus reference TRBV18 and TRBJ2-5, the full variable domain is NAGVMQNPRHLVRRRGQEARLRCSPMKGHSHVYWYRQLPEEGLKFMVYLQKENIIDESGMPKERFSAEFPKEGPSILRIQQVVRGDSAAYFCASSPPGKGGGQETQYFGPGTRLLVL.

This rearrangement joins TRBV29-1 to TRBJ2-4; no reliable D call. The V gene's germline CDR1 is SQVTM and CDR2 ANQGSEA. Trimming took 5 bases from V and 5 from J, leaving 16 bases between them. The CDR3 covers 14 residues. The CDR3 DNA sequence: TGCAGCGTTTCGTCACCACTTAACGAAAACATTCAGTACTTC. This codes for CSVSSPLNENIQYF.

The DNA for the CDR3 is TGTGCCAGCAGCCCCAGACAGGGGCACACTGAAGCTTTCTTT. Translated, it gives CASSPRQGHTEAFF. The V call is TRBV7-2, the J call TRBJ1-1; 8 positions match TRBD1. CDR1 SGHTA and CDR2 FQGNSA come from the germline V gene. After removal of 5 bases from V and 3 bases from J, the junction contained 5 bases not matched to a gene. The CDR3 covers 14 residues.

The chain has TRBV3-1 and TRBJ2-3, with unresolved D. Germline V lookup: CDR1 LGHDT, CDR2 YNNKEL (reference sequence). V gave up 6 bases and J gave up 3 bases, with 4 bases separating them. The CDR3 is 11 residues long. This chain's CDR3 is CASRKTDTQYF. The CDR3 DNA reads TGTGCCAGCAGGAAAACAGATACGCAGTATTTT.

The rearrangement links TRBV6-1 to TRBJ2-7; the D gene is possibly TRBD1 (6 bases). CDR3 size: 14 residues. Germline V CDR1 and CDR2: MNHNS, SASEGT. Trimming took off 6 bases at V and 4 bases at J, with 16 bases between the two ends. The CDR3 protein is CASRRGTREYEQYV. As DNA, the CDR3 is TGTGCCAGCAGGAGGGGGACAAGGGAATACGAGCAGTACGTC.

The chain is built from TRBV7-6 and TRBJ2-1; D is unclear. Per the germline V gene, CDR1 is SGHVS and CDR2 is FNYEAQ. This CDR3 comprises 14 residues. The V end lost 1 base, the J end lost 6 bases, and 10 bases lay between the germline ends. CDR3 in DNA: TGTGCCAGCAGCTTAGGTCACAGCCCCAATGAGCAGTTCTTC. This sequence encodes CASSLGHSPNEQFF.

The genes are TRBV5-1 and TRBJ1-1; D is perhaps TRBD1 (5 bases). There are 15 residues in the CDR3. Per the germline V gene, CDR1 is SGHRS and CDR2 is YFSETQ. Trimming pared 9 bases from V and 0 bases from J, leaving 18 bases between. The CDR3: CATHLGGGLNTEAFF. The CDR3 nucleotides are TGCGCCACCCACCTTGGGGGTGGACTGAACACTGAAGCTTTCTTT.

The rearrangement joins TRBV25-1 to TRBJ2-3, with TRBD1 as a possible D gene (5 bases). This CDR3 has 14 residues. Trimming took 0 bases from V and 2 from J, leaving 6 bases between them. Looked up from germline, CDR1 is MGHDK and CDR2 is SYGVNS. DNA for the CDR3: TGTGCCAGCAGTGAATACAGGGTCACAGATACGCAGTATTTT. It encodes CASSEYRVTDTQYF.

This clonotype came up a few times. The J gene is TRBJ1-2, the V gene TRBV29-1; D gene unclear. This CDR3 has 11 residues. Germline values: CDR1 SQVTM, CDR2 ANQGSEA. Trimming took 6 bases from V and 6 from J, leaving 11 bases between them. This CDR3 reads CSVAGSHGYTF. The CDR3 DNA reads as TGCAGCGTGGCAGGCTCTCATGGCTACACCTTC.

The gene calls are TRBV7-2 and TRBJ2-5; 11 bases are a match to TRBD1. V trimming: 5 bases; J trimming: 1 base; junction bases outside the gene matches: 6. This CDR3 spans 16 amino acids. In germline, CDR1 is SGHTA, CDR2 FQGNSA. CDR3 bases: TGTGCCAGCAGCCGGGGACAGGGGGGTACCCAAGAGACCCAGTACTTC. Translating it yields CASSRGQGGTQETQYF.

This clonotype was counted only a few times. The chain combines TRBV29-1 with TRBJ2-5, with 7 positions matching TRBD1. Germline CDR1 is SQVTM and CDR2 is ANQGSEA. The CDR3 totals 14 residues. Germline trimming cut 4 bases from V and 5 bases from J; bases unmatched to any gene: 10. The CDR3 region has the DNA TGCAGCGTTGTGGGACAGAAGTTACGGGAGACCCAGTACTTC. This gives the protein CSVVGQKLRETQYF.

This chain links TRBV9 with TRBJ1-2; the D gene is possibly TRBD1 (5 bases). Germline V gene lookup returns CDR1 SGDLS and CDR2 YYNGEE. This CDR3 comprises 14 residues. V shed 0 bases and J shed 2 bases, with 8 bases lying between them. Here the CDR3 DNA reads TGTGCCAGCAGCGTAGCTTGGGGGAACTATGGCTACACCTTC. Amino acid sequence: CASSVAWGNYGYTF. The variable domain in full, completed from reference TRBV9 and TRBJ1-2, reads DSGVTQTPKHLITATGQRVTLRCSPRSGDLSVYWYQQSLDQGLQFLIQYYNGEERAKGNILERFSAQQFPDLHSELNLSSLELGDSALYFCASSVAWGNYGYTFGSGTRLTVV.

A few counts support this clonotype. The chain joins TRBV6-5 to TRBJ1-1; D unresolved. The CDR3 contains 15 residues. Trimming removed 0 bases at V and 5 bases at J, with 13 bases between. CDR1 and CDR2 (germline): MNHEY, SVGAGI. The CDR3 nucleotides read TGTGCCAGCAGTTACTCGATTATCATGGGGACTGAAGCTTTCTTT. Amino acids: CASSYSIIMGTEAFF.

This clonotype was seen a few times. The chain combines TRBV30 with TRBJ1-2, with D hard to call. Germline CDR1 is GTSNPN and CDR2 is SVGIG (reference sequence). V was trimmed by 6 bases and J by 5 bases, leaving 19 bases between them. The CDR3 consists of 14 residues. The DNA of the CDR3 is TGTGCCTGCGTTCCAGATCCCCAGGTATATGGCTACACCTTC. It specifies CACVPDPQVYGYTF.

The rearrangement links TRBV29-1 to TRBJ1-2; D not resolved. The CDR3 covers 13 residues. The V gene lost 4 bases and the J gene lost 5 bases, with 14 bases spanning the gap. Germline CDR1 SQVTM, CDR2 ANQGSEA. This chain's CDR3 is CSVVPRRSYGYTF. CDR3 DNA sequence: TGCAGCGTTGTTCCTCGCAGATCGTATGGCTACACCTTC.

The chain links TRBV6-2 or TRBV6-3 to TRBJ2-7, with 13 bases matching TRBD2. The V gene's germline CDR1 is MNHEY and CDR2 SVGEGT. Trimming took 5 bases from V and 5 from J; bases not matched to a gene: 6. CDR3 length: 15 residues. In DNA, the CDR3 is TGTGCCAGCAGTCCACTAGGACTAGCGGGAGACGAGCAGTACGTC. This sequence encodes CASSPLGLAGDEQYV.

This clonotype was recorded a few times. The chain has TRBV7-9 and TRBJ1-1; D unclear. Between the trimmed V and J ends, which lost 5 bases and 5 bases, there was a span of 9 bases. The germline gives CDR1 SEHNR, CDR2 FQNEAQ (reference sequence). CDR3 length: 12 residues. The CDR3 DNA follows: TGTGCCAGCAGCCACCCCCAAACTGAAGCTTTCTTT. Translated, it gives CASSHPQTEAFF.